The 12 T cell receptor beta chains presented below share a single source sample, sequenced in a study of cytomegalovirus exposure and HLA in healthy donors. Primers included in the PCR were 60 Vbeta and 13 Jbeta primers. Method: immunoSEQ multiplex PCR; TCRdb's copy keeps in-frame clones and lacks some. In the table there are 110,000 or so clones, around 73% of which are singletons. Sequenced sample: PBMCs. These receptors were taken from a man under 40 in good health and CMV-seronegative.

This sequence joins TRBV28 and TRBJ2-2; maybe TRBD1 (6 bases). The CDR3 is 15 amino acids. V was shortened by 5 bases and J by 7 bases, with 17 bases between the two germline ends. Germline V gene lookup returns CDR1 MDHEN and CDR2 SYDVKM. The CDR3 reads CASSPYLRGHGELFF. The CDR3, as DNA: TGTGCCAGCAGTCCCTACCTCAGGGGCCACGGGGAGCTGTTTTTT.

The chain combines TRBV15 with TRBJ2-1; the match to TRBD2 covers 10 bases. This CDR3 has 15 amino acids. Germline CDR1 LNHNV, CDR2 YYDKDF (reference sequence). V shed 1 base and J 7 bases; nucleotides not matched to a gene: 4. The CDR3 region has the DNA TGTGCCACCAGCAGAGCTAGCGGGAGTTGGAATGAGCAGTTCTTC. The encoded protein is CATSRASGSWNEQFF.

The chain carries TRBV13 and TRBJ2-5; 10 nucleotides agree with TRBD2. CDR3 length equals 21 residues. The V and J ends lost 5 bases and 2 bases, in that order; junction bases with no gene match: 23. From germline, CDR1 is PRHDT and CDR2 FYEKMQ (reference sequence). The CDR3 sequence is CASSANWYSGGSMKKQETQYF. The CDR3, as DNA: TGTGCCAGCAGCGCTAACTGGTATAGCGGGGGGTCTATGAAGAAACAAGAGACCCAGTACTTC. The whole variable domain, remainder taken from reference TRBV13 and TRBJ2-5, is AAGVIQSPRHLIKEKRETATLKCYPIPRHDTVYWYQQGPGQDPQFLISFYEKMQSDKGSIPDRFSAQQFSDYHSELNMSSLELGDSALYFCASSANWYSGGSMKKQETQYFGPGTRLLVL.

This sequence joins TRBV15 and TRBJ2-7; 8 bases line up with TRBD2. The CDR3 is 14 residues long. J was trimmed by 1 base and V by 1 base; bases with no gene match: 0. Per the germline V gene, CDR1 is LNHNV and CDR2 is YYDKDF (reference sequence). The CDR3 sequence is CATSRGGGSYEQYF. In nucleotides, the CDR3 is TGTGCCACCAGCAGAGGCGGGGGGTCCTACGAGCAGTACTTC.

This chain uses TRBV4-3 with TRBJ2-7; D possibly corresponds to TRBD2 (5 bases). The CDR3 covers 16 residues. The V gene lost 4 bases and the J gene lost 2 bases, with 18 bases spanning the gap. Per germline, CDR1 LGHNA and CDR2 YSLEER. CDR3 nucleotides: TGCGCCAGCAGCCGGGAGATAAGGACTTCAGCCTACGAGCAGTACTTC. Translated, it gives CASSREIRTSAYEQYF.

The chain joins TRBV27 to TRBJ2-4; 7 positions match TRBD1. V gave up 6 bases and J gave up 0 bases; unmatched junction bases: 11. The V gene's germline CDR1 is MNHEY and CDR2 SMNVEV (reference sequence). This CDR3 has 17 amino acids. CDR3 bases: TGTGCCAGCAGCTCACCGGGGTCAGGGGGAGCCAAAAACATTCAGTACTTC. Its translation: CASSSPGSGGAKNIQYF.

The chain combines TRBV5-3 with TRBJ1-1; TRBD1 might be the D (5 bases). TRBV5-3 is filed as an ORF, its function uncertain. CDR3 length equals 18 residues. V shed 3 bases and J shed 0 bases, with 21 bases lying between them. The CDR3 sequence is CARSCTDSLFYMNTEAFF. In DNA, the CDR3 is TGTGCCAGAAGCTGTACCGACAGCTTATTCTACATGAACACTGAAGCTTTCTTT.

This clone was observed a handful of times. V and J are TRBV28 and TRBJ2-7; 8 positions match TRBD2. This CDR3 contains 15 residues. J was trimmed by 0 bases and V by 3 bases; bases with no gene match: 4. In germline, CDR1 is MDHEN, CDR2 SYDVKM. The DNA of the CDR3 is TGTGCCAGCAGTTTTCTAGCGGGCAACTCCTACGAGCAGTACTTC. Its protein product is CASSFLAGNSYEQYF.

This rearrangement joins TRBV7-9 to TRBJ1-2; TRBD1 matches 8 bases. V was pared by 3 bases and J by 2 bases, with 11 bases of the junction left unmatched. The germline gives CDR1 SEHNR, CDR2 FQNEAQ (reference sequence). The CDR3 is made up of 17 amino acids. The CDR3 DNA is TGTGCCAGCAGCTTCTCAGGACAGGGCCCCACGAACTATGGCTACACCTTC. Translating gives CASSFSGQGPTNYGYTF.

The chain is built from TRBV5-1 and TRBJ1-2, with 8 bases aligning to TRBD1. This CDR3 is built from 14 residues. The germline CDR1 and CDR2 sequences are SGHRS and YFSETQ. V gave up 3 bases and J gave up 4 bases; unmatched junction bases: 5. Here the CDR3 reads CASSSGQVVYGYTF. CDR3 nucleotide sequence: TGCGCCAGCAGCTCGGGACAGGTTGTCTATGGCTACACCTTC.

V usage is TRBV7-9 and J usage is TRBJ2-3, with 9 bases aligning to TRBD1. V shed 5 bases, J shed 2 bases, and the junction held 5 bases outside the gene matches. Germline assignment: CDR1 SEHNR and CDR2 FQNEAQ (reference sequence). CDR3 length: 15 residues. The CDR3 reads CASSADRGNTDTQYF. The CDR3 DNA reads as TGTGCCAGCAGCGCGGACAGGGGAAACACAGATACGCAGTATTTT.

This chain links TRBV9 with TRBJ2-7, with 8 positions matching TRBD1. CDR1 is SGDLS, CDR2 YYNGEE, per germline. The CDR3 is 14 residues long. With 4 bases clipped from V and 5 bases from J, the junction kept 8 bases outside the gene matches. The CDR3 loop is CASSPGQGRNEQYF. As DNA, the CDR3 is TGTGCCAGCAGCCCCGGACAGGGTAGGAACGAGCAGTACTTC.